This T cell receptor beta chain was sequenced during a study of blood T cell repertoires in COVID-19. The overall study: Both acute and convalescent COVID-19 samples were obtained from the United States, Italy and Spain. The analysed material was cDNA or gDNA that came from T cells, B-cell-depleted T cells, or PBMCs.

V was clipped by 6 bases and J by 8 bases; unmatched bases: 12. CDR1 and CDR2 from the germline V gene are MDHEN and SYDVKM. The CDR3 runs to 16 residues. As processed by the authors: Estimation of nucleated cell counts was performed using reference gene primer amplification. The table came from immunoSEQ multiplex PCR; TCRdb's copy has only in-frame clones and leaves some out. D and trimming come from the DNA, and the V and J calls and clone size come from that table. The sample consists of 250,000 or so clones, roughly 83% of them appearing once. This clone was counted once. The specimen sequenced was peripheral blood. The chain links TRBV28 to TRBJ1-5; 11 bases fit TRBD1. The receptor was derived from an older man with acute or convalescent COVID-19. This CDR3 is CASSPLGGTGGKPQHF. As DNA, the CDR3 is TGTGCCAGCAGCCCCCTGGGGGGGACAGGGGGAAAGCCCCAGCATTTT.